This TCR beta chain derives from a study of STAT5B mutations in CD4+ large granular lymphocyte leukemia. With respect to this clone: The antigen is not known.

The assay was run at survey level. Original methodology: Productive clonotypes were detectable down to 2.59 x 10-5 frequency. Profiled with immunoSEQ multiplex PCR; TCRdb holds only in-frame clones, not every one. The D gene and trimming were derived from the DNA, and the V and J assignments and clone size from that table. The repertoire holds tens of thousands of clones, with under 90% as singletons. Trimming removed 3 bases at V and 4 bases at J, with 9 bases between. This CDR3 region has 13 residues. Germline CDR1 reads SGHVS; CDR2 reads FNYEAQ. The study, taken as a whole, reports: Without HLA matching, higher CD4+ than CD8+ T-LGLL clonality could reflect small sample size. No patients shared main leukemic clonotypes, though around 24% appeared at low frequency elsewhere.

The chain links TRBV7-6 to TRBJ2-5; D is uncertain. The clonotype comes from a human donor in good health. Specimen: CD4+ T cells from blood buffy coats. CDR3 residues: CASSFMVGETQYF. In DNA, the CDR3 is TGTGCCAGCAGCTTTATGGTCGGAGAGACCCAGTACTTC.